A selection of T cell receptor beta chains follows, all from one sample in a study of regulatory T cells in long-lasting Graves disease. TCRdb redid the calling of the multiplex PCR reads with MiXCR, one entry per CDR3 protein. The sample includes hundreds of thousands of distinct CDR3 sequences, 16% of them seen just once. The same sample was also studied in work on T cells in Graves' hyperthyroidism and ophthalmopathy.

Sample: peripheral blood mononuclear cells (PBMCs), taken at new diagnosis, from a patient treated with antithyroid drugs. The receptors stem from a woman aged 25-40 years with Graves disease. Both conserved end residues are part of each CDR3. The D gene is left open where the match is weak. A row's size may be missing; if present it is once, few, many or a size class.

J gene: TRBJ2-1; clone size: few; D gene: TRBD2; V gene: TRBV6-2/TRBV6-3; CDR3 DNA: TGTGCCAGCAGTGAAGGGTTGAGCGGGAGTAGGATAGGCAATGAGCAGTTCTTC; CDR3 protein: CASSEGLSGSRIGNEQFF
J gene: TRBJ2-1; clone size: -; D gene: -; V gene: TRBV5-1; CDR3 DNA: TGCGCCAGCAGCTCGGATCAGCTGAGCTCCTACAATGAGCAGTTCTTC; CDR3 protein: CASSSDQLSSYNEQFF
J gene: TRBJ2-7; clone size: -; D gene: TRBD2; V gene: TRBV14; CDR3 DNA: TGTGCCAGCAGCCAGCTCTTTAGGGCTAGCGGGAAGTACGAGCAGTACTTC; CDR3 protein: CASSQLFRASGKYEQYF
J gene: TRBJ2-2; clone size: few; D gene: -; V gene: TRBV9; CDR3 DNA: TGTGCCAGCAGCACAGTATTCGGCACCGGGGAGCTGTTTTTT; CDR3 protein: CASSTVFGTGELFF
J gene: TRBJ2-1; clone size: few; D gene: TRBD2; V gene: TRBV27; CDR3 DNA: TGTGCCAGCAGTTTCGGAGCGGGGGGGACGCCTCTCTACAATGAGCAGTTCTTC; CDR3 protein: CASSFGAGGTPLYNEQFF
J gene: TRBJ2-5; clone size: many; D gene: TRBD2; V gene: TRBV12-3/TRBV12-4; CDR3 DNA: TGTGCCAGCAGTTTAGGACTAGCGGGAGGAATCAGGCAGACCCAGTACTTC; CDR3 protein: CASSLGLAGGIRQTQYF
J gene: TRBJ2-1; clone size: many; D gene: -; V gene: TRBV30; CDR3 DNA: TGTGCCTGGAGTGCAATTTTGTGGAGAGAGCAGTTCTTC; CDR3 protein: CAWSAILWREQFF
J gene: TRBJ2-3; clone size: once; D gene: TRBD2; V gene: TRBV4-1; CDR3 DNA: TGCGCCAGCAGCCAAGGTGGTAGCGGGAGATACGCCACTCCGCTCTTT; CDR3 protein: CASSQGGSGRYATPLF
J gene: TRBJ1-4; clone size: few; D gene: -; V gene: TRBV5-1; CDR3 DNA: TGCGCCAGCAGCTTGCCGGGACTGAGTAATGAAAAACTGTTTTTT; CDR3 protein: CASSLPGLSNEKLFF
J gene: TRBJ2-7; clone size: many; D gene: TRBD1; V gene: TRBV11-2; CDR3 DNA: TGTGCCAGCAGCTTAGTGGGACAGATTCTTTACGAGCAGTACTTC; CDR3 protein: CASSLVGQILYEQYF
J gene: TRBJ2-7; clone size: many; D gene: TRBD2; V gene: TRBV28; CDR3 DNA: TGTGCCAGCAGCATCGGGACTAGCTACGAGCAGTACTTC; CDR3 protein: CASSIGTSYEQYF
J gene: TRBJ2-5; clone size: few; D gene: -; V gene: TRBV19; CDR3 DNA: TGTGCCAGTAGTATCTCCTGGCAGCAAGAGACCCAGTACTTC; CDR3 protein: CASSISWQQETQYF
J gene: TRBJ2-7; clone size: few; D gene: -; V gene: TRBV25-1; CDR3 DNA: TGTGCCAGCAGTTCGGGGGGCGTCGACGAGCAGTACTTC; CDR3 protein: CASSSGGVDEQYF
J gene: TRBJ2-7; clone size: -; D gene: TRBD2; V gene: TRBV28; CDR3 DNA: TGTGCCAGCAGTTCCATGACTAGCGGGAACTCCTACAAGCAGTACTTC; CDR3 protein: CASSSMTSGNSYKQYF
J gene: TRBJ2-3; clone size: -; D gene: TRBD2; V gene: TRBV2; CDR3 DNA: TGTGCCAGCAGTGAATATGGGGGGGTGAGAACAGATACGCAGTATTTT; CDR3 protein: CASSEYGGVRTDTQYF
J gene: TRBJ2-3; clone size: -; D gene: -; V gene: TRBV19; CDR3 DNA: TGTGCCAGTAGTATTGGGGAAGCAGATACGCAGTATTTT; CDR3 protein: CASSIGEADTQYF
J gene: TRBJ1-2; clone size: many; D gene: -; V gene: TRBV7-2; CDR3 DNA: TGTGCCAGCAGCCGAGGACAGACCTATGGCTACACCTTC; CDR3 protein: CASSRGQTYGYTF
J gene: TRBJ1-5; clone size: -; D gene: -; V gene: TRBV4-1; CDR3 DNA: TGCGCCAGCAGCCAAGGGACGGATCAGCGCCAGCATTTT; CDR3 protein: CASSQGTDQRQHF
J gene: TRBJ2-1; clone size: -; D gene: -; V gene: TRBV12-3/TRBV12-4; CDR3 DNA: TGTGCCAGCAGCTGGGAAGTGGGTAATGAGCAGTTCTTC; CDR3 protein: CASSWEVGNEQFF
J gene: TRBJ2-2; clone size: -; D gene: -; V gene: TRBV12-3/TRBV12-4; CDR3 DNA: TGTGCCAGCAGTTTATGGTTGGGGTCCGGGGAGCTGTTTTTT; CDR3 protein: CASSLWLGSGELFF
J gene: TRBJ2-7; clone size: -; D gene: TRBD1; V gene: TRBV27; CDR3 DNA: TGTGCCAGCTATTCGACAGGGGGCTCGAGGGAGCAGTACTTC; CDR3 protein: CASYSTGGSREQYF
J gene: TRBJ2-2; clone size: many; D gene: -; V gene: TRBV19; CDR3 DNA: TGTGCCAGTAGACCCTGGCGTGAGGGGCCGAACACCGGGGAGCTGTTTTTT; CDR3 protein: CASRPWREGPNTGELFF
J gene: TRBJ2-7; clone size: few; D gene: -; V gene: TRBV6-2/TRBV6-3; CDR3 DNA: TGTGCCAGCAGTTACTCGCCGACAGAGAGCTCCTACGAGCAGTACTTC; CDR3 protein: CASSYSPTESSYEQYF
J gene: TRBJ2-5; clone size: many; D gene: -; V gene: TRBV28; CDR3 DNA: TGTGCCAGCAGTTTCTCGCAGCAAGAGACCCAGTACTTC; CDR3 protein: CASSFSQQETQYF
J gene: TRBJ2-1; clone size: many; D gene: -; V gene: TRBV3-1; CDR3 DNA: TGTGCCAGCAGCCAAGGTTGGGATGAGCAGTTCTTC; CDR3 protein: CASSQGWDEQFF
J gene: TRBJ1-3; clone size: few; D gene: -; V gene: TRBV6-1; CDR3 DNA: TGTGCCAGCACAGTCATCGTCTCTGGAAACACCATATATTTT; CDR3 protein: CASTVIVSGNTIYF
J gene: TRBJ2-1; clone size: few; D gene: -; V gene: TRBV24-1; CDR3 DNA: TGTGCCACCAGTAGCGTTACGCCGACCAATGAGCAGTTCTTC; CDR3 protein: CATSSVTPTNEQFF
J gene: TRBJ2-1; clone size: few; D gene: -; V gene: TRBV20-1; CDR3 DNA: TGCAGTGCTAGACCAGGCGTGGGGGCCGATGAGCAGTTCTTC; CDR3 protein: CSARPGVGADEQFF
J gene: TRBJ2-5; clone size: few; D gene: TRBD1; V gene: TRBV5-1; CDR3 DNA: TGCGCCAGCAGCTCAACGGGACAGTTGGCTCAAGAGACCCAGTACTTC; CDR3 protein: CASSSTGQLAQETQYF
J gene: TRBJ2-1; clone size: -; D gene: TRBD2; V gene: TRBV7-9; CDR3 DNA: TGTGCCAGCAGCTTAACCGGGGGGGGCGCGGGCAATGAGCAGTTCTTC; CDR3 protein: CASSLTGGGAGNEQFF
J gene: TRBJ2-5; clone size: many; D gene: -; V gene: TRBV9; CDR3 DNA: TGTGCCAGCAGCGTCGCGGGTCGCTTTGCAGAGACCCAGTACTTC; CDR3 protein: CASSVAGRFAETQYF
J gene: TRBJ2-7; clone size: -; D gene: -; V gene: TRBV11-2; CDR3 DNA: TGTGCCAGCAGTGGGGAAAGGGGGACCTCACGTATGGAGCAGTACTTC; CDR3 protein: CASSGERGTSRMEQYF
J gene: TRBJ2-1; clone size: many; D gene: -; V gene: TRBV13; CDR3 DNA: TGTGCCAGCAGCCCCCGGGAGACCTCCTACAATGAGCAGTTCTTC; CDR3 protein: CASSPRETSYNEQFF
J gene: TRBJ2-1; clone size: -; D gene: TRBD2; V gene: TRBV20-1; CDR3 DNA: TGCAGTTCAACCATGGGGCTAGCGGGTACCTACAATGAGCAGTTCTTC; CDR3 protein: CSSTMGLAGTYNEQFF
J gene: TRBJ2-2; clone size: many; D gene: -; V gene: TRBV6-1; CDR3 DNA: TGTGCCAGCAGGGAAGCGGGTAGGACAAACACCGGGGAGCTGTTTTTT; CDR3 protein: CASREAGRTNTGELFF
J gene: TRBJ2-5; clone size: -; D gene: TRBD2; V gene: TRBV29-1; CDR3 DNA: TGCAGCGGAGGACTAGCCGGACAAGAGACCCAGTACTTC; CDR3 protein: CSGGLAGQETQYF
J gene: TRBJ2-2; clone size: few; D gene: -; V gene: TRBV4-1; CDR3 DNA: TGCGCCAGCAGCCAGGGCCCTGCCGGCGGGGAGCTGTTTTTT; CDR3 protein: CASSQGPAGGELFF
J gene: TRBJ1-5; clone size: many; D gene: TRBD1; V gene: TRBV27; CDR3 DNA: TGTGCCAGCAGTTTATGGGGCGGGGGACAGGGGGGCTATAGCAATCAGCCCCAGCATTTT; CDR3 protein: CASSLWGGGQGGYSNQPQHF
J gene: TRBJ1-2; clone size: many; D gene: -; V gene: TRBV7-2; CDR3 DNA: TGTGCCAGCAGCCCTGGCTACGGCTACACCTTC; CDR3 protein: CASSPGYGYTF
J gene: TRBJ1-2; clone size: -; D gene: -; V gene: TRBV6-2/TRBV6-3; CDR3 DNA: TGTGCCAGCACCACCGACAGGAATGGCTACACCTTC; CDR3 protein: CASTTDRNGYTF
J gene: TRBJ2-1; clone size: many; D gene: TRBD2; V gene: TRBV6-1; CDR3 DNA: TGTGCCAGCCTGAGACTAGCGGGAGTGGCTGACAATGAGCAGTTCTTC; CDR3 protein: CASLRLAGVADNEQFF
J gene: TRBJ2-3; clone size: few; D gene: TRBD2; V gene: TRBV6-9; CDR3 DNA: TGTGCCAGCAGCTATTCTCCCGGACTAGCGGGAGGCTTTAGCACAGATACGCAGTATTTT; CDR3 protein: CASSYSPGLAGGFSTDTQYF
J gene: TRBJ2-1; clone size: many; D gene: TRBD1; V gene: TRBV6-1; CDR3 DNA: TGTGCCACCTTGACAGGGTCTGTCTACAATGAGCAGTTCTTC; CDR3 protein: CATLTGSVYNEQFF
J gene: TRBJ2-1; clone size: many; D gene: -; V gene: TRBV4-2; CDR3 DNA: TGTGCCAGCAGCCAAGCCCATAATGAGCAGTTCTTC; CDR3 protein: CASSQAHNEQFF
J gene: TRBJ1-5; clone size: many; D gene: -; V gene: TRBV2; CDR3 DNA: TGTGCCAGCAGATCCGGACTCCTGCGGGAGCCCCAGCATTTT; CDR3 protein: CASRSGLLREPQHF
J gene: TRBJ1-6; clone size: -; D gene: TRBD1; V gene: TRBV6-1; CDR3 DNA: TGTGCCAGCAGTGTCCGGGACAGGGGCGATTCACCCCTCCACTTT; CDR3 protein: CASSVRDRGDSPLHF
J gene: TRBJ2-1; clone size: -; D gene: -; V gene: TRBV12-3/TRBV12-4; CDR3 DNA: TGTGCCAGCAGTTTAGCGCTAAACCGTGCTGAGCAGTTCTTC; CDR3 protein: CASSLALNRAEQFF
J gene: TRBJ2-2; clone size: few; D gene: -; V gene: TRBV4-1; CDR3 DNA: TGCGCCAGCAGCGGCCATACCACCGGGGAGCTGTTTTTT; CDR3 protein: CASSGHTTGELFF
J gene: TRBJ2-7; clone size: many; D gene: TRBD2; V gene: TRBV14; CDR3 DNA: TGTGCCAGCAGCCAAGATTTACGGCTAGCGGGAGACGAGCAGTACTTC; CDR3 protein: CASSQDLRLAGDEQYF
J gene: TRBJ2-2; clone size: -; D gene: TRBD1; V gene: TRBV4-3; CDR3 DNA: TGCGCCAGCAGCCTATACAGGGGGCCGACCGGGGAGCTGTTTTTT; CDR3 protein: CASSLYRGPTGELFF